These T cell receptor beta chains were read from a single sample in a study of T cell repertoires in cytomegalovirus infection. TCRdb used MiXCR to reprocess the reads, holding one entry per CDR3 protein. This table has hundreds of thousands of distinct CDR3 sequences, 30% to 40% appearing once. Their antigen targets remain unknown. The sequenced sample was cultured PBMCs, obtained from culture after CMV antigen stimulation. These receptors came from a human donor in good health (CMV status not recorded). Some clones in this sample may be carry-over from other donors' samples. Both conserved end residues are part of each CDR3.

len: 15; v_gene: TRBV28; CDR3aa: CASRPTASFSYEQYF
len: 12; v_gene: TRBV29-1; CDR3aa: CSVGLNTDTQYF
len: 13; v_gene: TRBV12-3/TRBV12-4; CDR3aa: CASRTGANQPQHF
len: 16; v_gene: TRBV5-4; CDR3aa: CASSSPGLWVTDTQYF
len: 15; v_gene: TRBV10-1; CDR3aa: CASSGSGTPNNEQFF
len: 14; v_gene: TRBV6-2/TRBV6-3; CDR3aa: CASREASGKYEQFF
len: 17; v_gene: TRBV27; CDR3aa: CASSPRLAGGVTGELFF
len: 16; v_gene: TRBV7-6; CDR3aa: CASSPRLAANTGELFF
len: 15; v_gene: TRBV12-3/TRBV12-4; CDR3aa: CASSLSRHSTDTQYF
len: 14; v_gene: TRBV4-1; CDR3aa: CASSQEPGGTEAFF